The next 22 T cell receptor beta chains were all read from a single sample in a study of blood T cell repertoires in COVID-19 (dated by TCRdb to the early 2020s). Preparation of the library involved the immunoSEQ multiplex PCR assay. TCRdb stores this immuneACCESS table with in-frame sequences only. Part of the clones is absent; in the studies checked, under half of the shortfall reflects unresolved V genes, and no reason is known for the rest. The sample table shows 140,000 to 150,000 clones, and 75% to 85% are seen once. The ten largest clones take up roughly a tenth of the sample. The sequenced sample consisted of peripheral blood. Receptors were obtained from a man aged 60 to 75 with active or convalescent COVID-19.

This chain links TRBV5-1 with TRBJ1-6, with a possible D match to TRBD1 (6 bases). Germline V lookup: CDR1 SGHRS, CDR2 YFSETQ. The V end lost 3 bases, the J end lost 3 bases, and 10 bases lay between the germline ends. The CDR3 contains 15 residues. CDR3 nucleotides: TGCGCCAGCAGCTCCCGGACAGACTATAATTCACCCCTCCACTTT. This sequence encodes CASSSRTDYNSPLHF.

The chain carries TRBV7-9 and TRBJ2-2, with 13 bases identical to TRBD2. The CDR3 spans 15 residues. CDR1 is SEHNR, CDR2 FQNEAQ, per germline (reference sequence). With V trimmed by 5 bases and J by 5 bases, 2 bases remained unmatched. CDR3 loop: CASSPGLAGTGELFF. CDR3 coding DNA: TGTGCCAGCAGCCCGGGACTAGCGGGAACCGGGGAGCTGTTTTTT.

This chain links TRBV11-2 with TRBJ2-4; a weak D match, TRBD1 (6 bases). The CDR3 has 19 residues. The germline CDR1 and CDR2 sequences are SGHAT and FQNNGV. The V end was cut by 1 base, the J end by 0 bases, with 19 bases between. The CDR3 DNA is TGTGCCAGCAGCTTAGGGGGATGGAGGACAGTGCTAGCCAAAAACATTCAGTACTTC. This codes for CASSLGGWRTVLAKNIQYF.

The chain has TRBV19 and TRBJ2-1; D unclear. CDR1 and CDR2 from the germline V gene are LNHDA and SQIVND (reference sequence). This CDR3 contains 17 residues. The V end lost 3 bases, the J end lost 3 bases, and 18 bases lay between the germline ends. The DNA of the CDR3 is TGTGCCAGTAGTATGAAACCGGCACAGAGAGTCTACAATGAGCAGTTCTTC. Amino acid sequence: CASSMKPAQRVYNEQFF.

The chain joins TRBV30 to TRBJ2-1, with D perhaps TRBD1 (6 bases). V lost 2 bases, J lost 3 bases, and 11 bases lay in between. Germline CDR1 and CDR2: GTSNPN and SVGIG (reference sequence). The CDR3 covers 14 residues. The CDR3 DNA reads TGTGCCTGGAGTAGGGGGTCAGGCTACAATGAGCAGTTCTTC. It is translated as CAWSRGSGYNEQFF.

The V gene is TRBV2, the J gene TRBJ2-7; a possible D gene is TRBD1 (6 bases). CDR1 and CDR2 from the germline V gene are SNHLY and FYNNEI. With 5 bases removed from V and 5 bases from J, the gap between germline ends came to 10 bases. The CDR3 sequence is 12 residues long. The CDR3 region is CASSRQEDEQYF. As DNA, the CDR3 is TGTGCCAGCAGTCGACAGGAGGACGAGCAGTACTTC.

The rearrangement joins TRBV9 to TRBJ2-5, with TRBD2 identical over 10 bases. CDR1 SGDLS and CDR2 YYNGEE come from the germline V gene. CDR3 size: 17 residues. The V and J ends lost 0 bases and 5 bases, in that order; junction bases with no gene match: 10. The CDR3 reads CASSVERNSGGSETQYF. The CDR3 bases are TGTGCCAGCAGCGTAGAAAGGAATAGCGGGGGGAGTGAGACCCAGTACTTC.

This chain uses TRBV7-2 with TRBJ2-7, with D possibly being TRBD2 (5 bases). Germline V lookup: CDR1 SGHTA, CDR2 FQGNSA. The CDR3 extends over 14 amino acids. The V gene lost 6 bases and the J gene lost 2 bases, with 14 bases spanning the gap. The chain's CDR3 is CASSIVLATYEQYF. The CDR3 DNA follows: TGTGCCAGCAGTATCGTCCTAGCCACCTACGAGCAGTACTTC.

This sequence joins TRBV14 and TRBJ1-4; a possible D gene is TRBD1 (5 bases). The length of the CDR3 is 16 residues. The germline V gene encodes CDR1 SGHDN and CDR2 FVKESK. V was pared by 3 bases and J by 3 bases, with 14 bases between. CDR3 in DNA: TGTGCCAGCAGCCATCACCCGGGGGGTCCTAATGAAAAACTGTTTTTT. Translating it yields CASSHHPGGPNEKLFF.

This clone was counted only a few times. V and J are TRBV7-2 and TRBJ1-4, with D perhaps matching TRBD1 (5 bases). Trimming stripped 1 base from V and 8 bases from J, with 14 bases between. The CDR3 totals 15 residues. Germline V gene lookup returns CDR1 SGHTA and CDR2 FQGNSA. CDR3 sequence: CASSLDLRGGEKLFF. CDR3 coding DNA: TGTGCCAGCAGCTTAGACCTCCGGGGGGGAGAAAAACTGTTTTTT.

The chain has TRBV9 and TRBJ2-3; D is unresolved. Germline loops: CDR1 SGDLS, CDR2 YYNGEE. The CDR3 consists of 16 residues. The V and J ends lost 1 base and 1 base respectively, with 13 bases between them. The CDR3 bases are TGTGCCAGCAGCGTATCCCCGCCTAGAGGCACAGATACGCAGTATTTT. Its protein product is CASSVSPPRGTDTQYF.

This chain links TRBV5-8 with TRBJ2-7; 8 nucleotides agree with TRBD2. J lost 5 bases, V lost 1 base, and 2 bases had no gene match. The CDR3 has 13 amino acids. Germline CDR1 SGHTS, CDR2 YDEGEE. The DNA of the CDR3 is TGTGCCAGCAGCTTGCCGGGAGGGGACGAGCAGTACGTC. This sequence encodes CASSLPGGDEQYV.

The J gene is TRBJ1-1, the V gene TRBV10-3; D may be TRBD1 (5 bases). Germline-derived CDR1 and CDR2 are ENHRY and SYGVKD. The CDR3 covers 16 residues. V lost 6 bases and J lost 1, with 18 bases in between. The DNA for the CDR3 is TGTGCCATCAGAGGAGGGGTTGGGGCGGGGAACACTGAAGCTTTCTTT. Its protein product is CAIRGGVGAGNTEAFF.

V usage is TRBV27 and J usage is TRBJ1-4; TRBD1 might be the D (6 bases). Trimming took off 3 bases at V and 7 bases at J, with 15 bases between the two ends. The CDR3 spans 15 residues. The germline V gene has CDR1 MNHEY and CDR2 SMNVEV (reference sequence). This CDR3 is CASSLSGTHGEKLFF. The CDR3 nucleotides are TGTGCCAGCAGTTTGTCCGGGACACACGGTGAAAAACTGTTTTTT.

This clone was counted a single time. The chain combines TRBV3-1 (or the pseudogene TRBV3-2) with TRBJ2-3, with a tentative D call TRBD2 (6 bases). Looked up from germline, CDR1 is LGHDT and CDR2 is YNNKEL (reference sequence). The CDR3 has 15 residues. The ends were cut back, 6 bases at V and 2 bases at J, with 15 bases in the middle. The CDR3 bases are TGTGCCAGCAGTCCGCGGGGACTCTACACAGATACGCAGTATTTT. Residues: CASSPRGLYTDTQYF.

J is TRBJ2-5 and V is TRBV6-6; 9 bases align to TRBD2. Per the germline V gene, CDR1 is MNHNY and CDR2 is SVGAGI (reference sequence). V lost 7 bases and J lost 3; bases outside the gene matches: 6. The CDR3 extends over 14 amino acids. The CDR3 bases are TGTGCCAGCAAGTACCGGACTAGCGAAGAGACCCAGTACTTC. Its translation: CASKYRTSEETQYF.

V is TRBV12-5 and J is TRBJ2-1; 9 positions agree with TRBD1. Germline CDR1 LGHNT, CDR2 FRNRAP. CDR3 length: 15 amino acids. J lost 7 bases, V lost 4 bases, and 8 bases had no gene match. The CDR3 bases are TGTGCTAGTGGTTCTCCGGGACAGGGCAGGAATGAGCAGTTCTTC. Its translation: CASGSPGQGRNEQFF.

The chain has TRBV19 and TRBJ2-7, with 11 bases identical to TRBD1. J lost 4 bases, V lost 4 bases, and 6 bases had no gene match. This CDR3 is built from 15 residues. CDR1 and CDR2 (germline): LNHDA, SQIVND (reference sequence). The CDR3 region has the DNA TGTGCCAGTAGTACCCGGACAGGGGGCTTTTACGAGCAGTACTTC. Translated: CASSTRTGGFYEQYF. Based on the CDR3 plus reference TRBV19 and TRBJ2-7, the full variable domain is DGGITQSPKYLFRKEGQNVTLSCEQNLNHDAMYWYRQDPGQGLRLIYYSQIVNDFQKGDIAEGYSVSREKKESFPLTVTSAQKNPTAFYLCASSTRTGGFYEQYFGPGTRLTVT.

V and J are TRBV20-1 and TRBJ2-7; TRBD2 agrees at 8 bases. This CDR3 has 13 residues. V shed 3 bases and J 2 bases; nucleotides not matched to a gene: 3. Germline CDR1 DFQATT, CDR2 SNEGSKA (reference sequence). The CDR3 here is CSASPAGAYEQYF. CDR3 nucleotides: TGCAGTGCTAGTCCAGCGGGGGCCTACGAGCAGTACTTC.

The CDR3 reads CASSAKGQDNYGYTF. The CDR3 DNA is TGTGCCAGCAGCGCTAAGGGACAGGATAACTATGGCTACACCTTC. This rearrangement joins TRBV7-8 to TRBJ1-2; 8 bases are shared with TRBD1. The CDR3 has 15 residues. The germline gives CDR1 SGHVS, CDR2 FQNEAQ. J gave up 1 base and V 5 bases, and 6 bases lay outside the gene matches. Based on the CDR3 plus reference TRBV7-8 and TRBJ1-2, the full variable domain is GAGVSQSPRYKVAKRGQDVALRCDPISGHVSLFWYQQALGQGPEFLTYFQNEAQLDKSGLPSDRFFAERPEGSVSTLKIQRTQQEDSAVYLCASSAKGQDNYGYTFGSGTRLTVV.

In DNA form, the CDR3 reads TGTGCCAGCAGCTTAGATCGGGGTTGGTATGGCTACACCTTC. Protein: CASSLDRGWYGYTF. The chain joins TRBV11-3 to TRBJ1-2; D not resolved. Germline CDR1 SGHNT, CDR2 YENEEA. The V end lost 0 bases, the J end lost 5 bases, and 10 bases lay between the germline ends. The CDR3 is 14 amino acids.

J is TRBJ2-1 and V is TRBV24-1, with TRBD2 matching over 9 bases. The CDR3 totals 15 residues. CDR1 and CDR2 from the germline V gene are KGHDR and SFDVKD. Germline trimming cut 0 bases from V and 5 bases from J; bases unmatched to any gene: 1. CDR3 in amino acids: CATSDLLAGDNEQFF. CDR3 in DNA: TGTGCCACCAGTGATTTGTTAGCGGGAGACAATGAGCAGTTCTTC.